The 3 T cell receptor beta chains in this list originate from one sample, sequenced in a study of blood T cells in healthy people across ages. A second PCR, run for about 6 to 12 cycles, used a sample-barcoded 5' primer plus a J-beta primer mix. A single record per CDR3 protein comes from TCRdb applying MiXCR to the 5' RACE reads. The profile shows 800,000 to 950,000 distinct CDR3 sequences, about 28% of them singletons. The sample was also reused in another study, on T cells of mothers and their children.

Specimen: blood. These receptors all stem from a woman between 35 and 50 years old in good health.

This clonotype was observed a handful of times. The V call is TRBV27, the J call TRBJ2-1, with 7 positions matching TRBD1. From germline, CDR1 is MNHEY and CDR2 SMNVEV (reference sequence). CDR3 size: 15 residues. V shed 7 bases and J 4 bases; nucleotides not matched to a gene: 10. CDR3 in amino acids: CASTTTGTLYNEQFF. The DNA of the CDR3 is TGTGCCAGCACCACGACAGGGACCCTATACAATGAGCAGTTCTTC.

This clonotype came up once. A clone one base away is much larger, so this may be a read error. The V gene is TRBV20-1, the J gene TRBJ2-4; D perhaps matches TRBD1 (6 bases). The CDR3 extends over 16 amino acids. With 5 bases removed from V and 0 bases from J, the gap between germline ends came to 17 bases. The germline V gene has CDR1 DFQATT and CDR2 SNEGSKA (reference sequence). CDR3 DNA: TGCAGTGCTGAAAGGACAGACACGTTAGCCAAAAACATTCAGTACTTC. Its protein is CSAERTDTLAKNIQYF.

This clonotype has just a few counts. The chain is built from TRBV29-1 and TRBJ2-7; a weak D match, TRBD1 (6 bases). V lost 6 bases to trimming and J lost 3 bases, with 18 bases between them. The CDR3 loop spans 14 amino acids. Germline V CDR1 and CDR2: SQVTM, ANQGSEA. DNA for the CDR3: TGCAGCGTCCCGAACCGGACAGAAAACTACGAGCAGTACTTC. It translates to CSVPNRTENYEQYF.